The clone carrying this TCR beta chain showed up many times. Germline CDR1 SEHNR, CDR2 FQNEAQ (reference sequence). This CDR3 contains 13 residues. V was shortened by 5 bases and J by 3 bases, with 8 bases between the two germline ends. These data come from a study of tumor-infiltrating lymphocytes in oesophageal squamous cell carcinoma. Each CDR3 protein is one row after TCRdb ran MiXCR on the PCR reads. The sample holds roughly 19,000 distinct CDR3 sequences, less than 50% seen once. The chain recombines TRBV7-9 with TRBJ1-5; possible D gene TRBD1, 6 bases. The source of this sequence is a male donor with esophageal squamous cell carcinoma. Sequencing input: esophageal tumor tissue. The DNA for the CDR3 is TGTGCCAGCAGCAGGGACACCAATCAGCCCCAGCATTTT. It yields the protein CASSRDTNQPQHF.